This TCR beta chain is from a study of blood T cells in healthy people across ages. Study results and limitations: The study found more naive CD4+ cells and higher diversity in long-lived than aged donors. Investigators viewed diversity estimates from one million T cells as underestimates, the study reported.

It was around 9 milliliters of peripheral blood that were drawn from each donor. Germline V lookup: CDR1 LGHNA, CDR2 YNFKEQ. The CDR3 spans 15 residues. Trimming cost V 4 bases and J 5 bases; bases outside gene matches: 9. Concerning this clonotype itself: What it binds is not known.

Primed by a sample-barcoded 5' primer and a J-beta primer mix, a second PCR proceeded for roughly 6 to 12 cycles. One entry per CDR3 protein results from TCRdb running MiXCR on the 5' RACE reads. The sample records fewer than 2,000,000 distinct CDR3 sequences, about 39% being singletons. This TCR came from a human donor in good health. The rearrangement uses TRBV4-2 and TRBJ2-5; TRBD1 matches 8 bases. Sample: blood. The DNA for the CDR3 is TGTGCCAGCAGCCTAGACAGGGGAAAAAGGGAGACCCAGTACTTC. Protein sequence: CASSLDRGKRETQYF.